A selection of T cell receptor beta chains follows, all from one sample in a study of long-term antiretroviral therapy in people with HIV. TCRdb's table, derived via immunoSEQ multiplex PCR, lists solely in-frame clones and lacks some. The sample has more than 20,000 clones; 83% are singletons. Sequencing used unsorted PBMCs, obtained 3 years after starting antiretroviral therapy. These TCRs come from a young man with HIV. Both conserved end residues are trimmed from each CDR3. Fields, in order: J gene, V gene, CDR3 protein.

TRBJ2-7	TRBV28	ASTTPVGNEQY
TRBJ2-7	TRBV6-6	ASSRLALYEQY
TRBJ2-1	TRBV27	ASSSSGGYNEQF
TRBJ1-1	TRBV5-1	ASSPRGQGEFIVRAF
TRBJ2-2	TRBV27	ASSLGGMGGELF
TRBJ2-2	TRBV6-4	ASSDGTNTGELF
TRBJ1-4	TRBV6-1	ASSEIRREKLF
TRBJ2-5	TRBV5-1	ASSLAAGEQETQY
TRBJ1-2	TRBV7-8	ASSSGQGQYGYT
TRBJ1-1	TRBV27	ASRRLAGSGTEAF
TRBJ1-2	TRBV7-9	ASSSSYGYT
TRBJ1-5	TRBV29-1	SVGQGLDQPQH
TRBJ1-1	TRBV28	ASSLIGGSTEAF
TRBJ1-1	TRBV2	ASSRERTIEAF
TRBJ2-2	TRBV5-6	ASSGWDTSTGELF
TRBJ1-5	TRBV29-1	SVGDGDQPQH
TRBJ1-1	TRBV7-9	ASSIQRNTEAF
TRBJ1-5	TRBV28	ASSFDIRAGRNQPQH
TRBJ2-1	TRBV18	ASSSGLAGDNEQF
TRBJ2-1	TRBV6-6	ASSYGGDEQF
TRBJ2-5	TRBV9	ASSVEGRSQETQY
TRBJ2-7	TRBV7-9	ASSFLRGGSYEQY
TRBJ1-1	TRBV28	ASSPGHGNTEAF
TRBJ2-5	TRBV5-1	ASRVDQETQY
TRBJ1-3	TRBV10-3	ALQGETGNTIY
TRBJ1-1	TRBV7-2	ASSNDTEYLEAF
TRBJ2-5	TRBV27	ASTTGEGTQY
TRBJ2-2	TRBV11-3	ASSLHGSNTGELF
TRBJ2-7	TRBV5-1	ASSLVGDHEQY
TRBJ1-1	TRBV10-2	ASSPGDTEAF
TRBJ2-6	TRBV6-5	ASSFGLGANVLT
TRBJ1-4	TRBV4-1	ASSQAVGPGANEKLF
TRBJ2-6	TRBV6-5	ASRPLRANVLT
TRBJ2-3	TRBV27	ASSSGPPGLASSTDTQY
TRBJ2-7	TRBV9	ASSGTRTGRSYEQY
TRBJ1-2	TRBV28	ASSQGAVGYT
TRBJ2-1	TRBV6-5	ASRTGTDYNEQF
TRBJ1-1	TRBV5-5	ASSATGALSEAF
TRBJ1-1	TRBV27	ASSLTGKPENFF
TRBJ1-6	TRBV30	AWSREANSPLH